The 13 T cell receptor beta chains below all came from one sample that was sequenced in a study of shared clonotypes between healthy human individuals. The table came from immunoSEQ multiplex PCR; TCRdb's copy has only in-frame clones and leaves some out. The data show millions of clones, 80% to 95% seen once. Sequencing was done on a sample of naive CD4+ T cells from PBMCs. Subset in this sample: CD45RA+ positively selected. The source is a man aged 18 to 29 in good health. Some clones in this sample may be carry-over from other donors' samples.

The chain recombines TRBV6-6 with TRBJ2-7; TRBD2 matches at 9 bases. Per the germline V gene, CDR1 is MNHNY and CDR2 is SVGAGI (reference sequence). V shed 7 bases, J shed 3 bases, and the junction held 4 bases outside the gene matches. This CDR3 is 13 amino acids long. Written as DNA, the CDR3 is TGTGCCAGCAACCTAGCGGGGAGCTACGAGCAGTACTTC. It yields the protein CASNLAGSYEQYF.

The chain uses TRBV9 and TRBJ1-1, with D unclear. CDR1 SGDLS and CDR2 YYNGEE come from the germline V gene. The CDR3 covers 14 residues. Between the trimmed V and J ends, which lost 4 bases and 1 base, there was a span of 11 bases. The CDR3 region has the DNA TGTGCCAGCAGCCTGGGGTTTAGGAACACTGAAGCTTTCTTT. It encodes CASSLGFRNTEAFF.

Details on this clone: This sample also contains other DNA sequences that code for the same CDR3. The rearrangement uses TRBV5-1 and TRBJ2-3, with 7 bases fitting TRBD1. The V gene end was trimmed by 4 bases and the J gene end by 3 bases; junction bases not matched to a gene: 2. Germline assignment: CDR1 SGHRS and CDR2 YFSETQ. This CDR3 has 13 amino acids. CDR3 coding DNA: TGCGCCAGCAGCGAACAGGGGACAGATACGCAGTATTTT. Translating it yields CASSEQGTDTQYF. Full variable domain (missing parts from reference TRBV5-1 and TRBJ2-3): KAGVTQTPRYLIKTRGQQVTLSCSPISGHRSVSWYQQTPGQGLQFLFEYFSETQRNKGNFPGRFSGRQFSNSRSEMNVSTLELGDSALYLCASSEQGTDTQYFGPGTRLTVL.

Remarks on this clone: The sample has other DNA sequences that encode this CDR3 too. The rearrangement links TRBV9 to TRBJ2-5; D gene unclear. Germline lookup yields CDR1 SGDLS and CDR2 YYNGEE. The V and J ends lost 0 bases and 5 bases respectively, with 11 bases between them. The CDR3 loop spans 14 amino acids. CDR3 in DNA: TGTGCCAGCAGCGTAGAAGGCCGTCGGGAGACCCAGTACTTC. Its translation: CASSVEGRRETQYF.

CDR3 amino acids: CATSRARWEAFF. The CDR3 nucleotides are TGTGCCACCAGCAGAGCTCGATGGGAAGCTTTCTTT. The chain is built from TRBV15 and TRBJ1-1; D not certain. V was clipped by 1 base and J by 8 bases, with 8 bases between them. From germline, CDR1 is LNHNV and CDR2 YYDKDF (reference sequence). The CDR3 sequence is 12 residues long.

The chain combines TRBV18 with TRBJ2-7; 12 bases map to TRBD2. Germline loops: CDR1 KGHSH, CDR2 LQKENI. This CDR3 has 17 residues. The V segment lost 2 bases and the J segment 1 base; nucleotides outside the gene matches: 6. The CDR3 region is CASSPSPGTSGSYEQYF. Written as DNA, the CDR3 is TGTGCCAGCTCACCATCCCCCGGGACTAGCGGGTCCTACGAGCAGTACTTC.

V is TRBV9 and J is TRBJ2-5; unclear D gene. The ends were cut back, 3 bases at V and 9 bases at J, with 18 bases in the middle. Germline CDR1 is SGDLS and CDR2 is YYNGEE. This CDR3 has 14 amino acids. CDR3 bases: TGTGCCAGCAGCGAGCGACCAAACGAGAATCCCCAGTACTTC. Its protein is CASSERPNENPQYF.

The J gene is TRBJ1-2, the V gene TRBV28; TRBD1 agrees at 9 bases. This CDR3 spans 14 amino acids. Germline CDR1 and CDR2: MDHEN and SYDVKM. After removal of 7 bases from V and 7 bases from J, the junction contained 10 bases not matched to a gene. CDR3 sequence reads: CASTSAQGALGYTF. As DNA, the CDR3 is TGTGCCAGCACCTCTGCACAGGGGGCGCTTGGCTACACCTTC.

J is TRBJ1-5 and V is TRBV19; TRBD1 matches at 9 bases. Looked up from germline, CDR1 is LNHDA and CDR2 is SQIVND (reference sequence). The CDR3 has 15 residues. V was clipped by 1 base and J by 4 bases; unmatched bases: 2. This chain's CDR3 is CASSIGDRGNQPQHF. CDR3 bases: TGTGCCAGTAGTATAGGAGACAGGGGGAATCAGCCCCAGCATTTT.

This clone was seen a handful of times. This chain joins TRBV27 and TRBJ1-2; D is perhaps TRBD1 (5 bases). Trimming removed 8 bases from V and 7 bases from J, with 17 bases in between. Germline CDR1 reads MNHEY; CDR2 reads SMNVEV (reference sequence). The CDR3 has 13 residues. CDR3 sequence reads: CASSDWQQGGYTF. CDR3 DNA: TGTGCCAGCTCAGACTGGCAGCAGGGTGGCTACACCTTC.

The V call is TRBV7-9, the J call TRBJ2-7, with D possibly matching TRBD1 (6 bases). This CDR3 is built from 15 residues. Germline V gene lookup returns CDR1 SEHNR and CDR2 FQNEAQ (reference sequence). Trimming took off 3 bases at V and 2 bases at J, with 14 bases between the two ends. CDR3 bases: TGTGCCAGCAGCTTGCCAGGGGCGCTTGCCTACGAGCAGTACTTC. This sequence encodes CASSLPGALAYEQYF.

This rearrangement joins TRBV10-1 to TRBJ2-5; 8 bases agree with TRBD2. With 11 bases clipped from V and 3 bases from J, the junction kept 14 bases outside the gene matches. Germline V gene data show CDR1 as WNHNN and CDR2 as SYGVQD (reference sequence). The CDR3 sequence is 15 residues long. CDR3 DNA: TGCGCCTTCAAGAGGTCTCGCGGGAGGAAAGAGACCCAGTACTTC. It encodes CAFKRSRGRKETQYF.

Concerning this clone itself: The sample holds other DNA sequences that translate to the same CDR3. The chain links TRBV9 to TRBJ2-3; D could derive from TRBD1 or TRBD2 (5 bases each). Trimming took off 0 bases at V and 6 bases at J, with 8 bases between the two ends. Germline V gene lookup returns CDR1 SGDLS and CDR2 YYNGEE. This CDR3 contains 13 residues. Written as DNA, the CDR3 is TGTGCCAGCAGCGTAGGGGACGCGGATACGCAGTATTTT. As protein: CASSVGDADTQYF.